This is a list of T cell receptor beta chains from one sample in a study of blood T cell repertoires in COVID-19. Some clones are missing from TCRdb's copy, which holds only in-frame ones; the method was immunoSEQ multiplex PCR. Of roughly 140,000 clones in the sample, around 84% are singletons; the top ten hold about 38%. Material: peripheral blood. The receptor source for this set is a human donor in a cohort sampled during active COVID-19. Each CDR3 is given with its conserved first and last residue. The D gene is left open where the match is weak. The size field is filled for only some rows; it gives once, few, many or a size class.

TRBJ2-3	-	TRBV5-4	15	TRBD2	TGTGCCAGCAGCTTACTAGCGGAGCCTCAAGATACGCAGTATTTT	CASSLLAEPQDTQYF
TRBJ2-5	few	TRBV7-8	15	TRBD2	TGTGCCAGCAGCAACCCTAGCGGGGGGGCGGAGACCCAGTACTTC	CASSNPSGGAETQYF
TRBJ1-2	once	TRBV12-3/TRBV12-4	11	-	TGTGCCAGCAGCCTTATTTATGGCTACACCTTC	CASSLIYGYTF
TRBJ1-2	-	TRBV28	16	TRBD1	TGTGCCAGCAGTCCCCCGACAGGGCCAATTTTCTATGGCTACACCTTC	CASSPPTGPIFYGYTF
TRBJ2-7	-	TRBV4-1	18	TRBD1	TGCGCCAGCAGCCAAGAGTCCGACGCGGGACAGGACCCCTACGAGCAGTACTTC	CASSQESDAGQDPYEQYF
TRBJ1-2	few	TRBV5-5	15	TRBD1	TGTGCCAGCAGCCGACAGGGGACAGCTATTCGGGGCTACACCTTC	CASSRQGTAIRGYTF
TRBJ2-7	-	TRBV19	13	TRBD2	TGTGCCAGTAGTATCGGACTAGCCTACGAGCAGTACTTC	CASSIGLAYEQYF
TRBJ1-2	few	TRBV14	13	-	TGTGCCAGCAGCCGGGGAAGGGGCTATGGCTACACCTTC	CASSRGRGYGYTF
TRBJ2-1	-	TRBV4-3	18	TRBD2	TGCGCCAGCAGCCAGGACCTAGCGGGGGGGCCTTCCTACAATGAGCAGTTCTTC	CASSQDLAGGPSYNEQFF
TRBJ2-7	-	TRBV6-5	15	TRBD2	TGTGCCAGCAGTAAACTAGCGGGGGGCACCTACGAGCAGTACTTC	CASSKLAGGTYEQYF
TRBJ1-1	-	TRBV7-3	13	-	-	CASSLLVGTGIFF
TRBJ1-2	-	TRBV7-6	15	TRBD1	TGTGCCAGCAGCCCCTTGGACAGGGAAAACTATGGCTACACCTTC	CASSPLDRENYGYTF
TRBJ2-1	-	TRBV2	11	-	TGTGCCAGCAGTTCCGGGGATGAGCAGTTCTTC	CASSSGDEQFF
TRBJ1-2	-	TRBV5-1	15	-	TGCGCCAGCAGCTTGGGGGGCCCCGATAAGTATGGCTACACCTTC	CASSLGGPDKYGYTF
TRBJ1-5	-	TRBV2	14	-	TGTGCCAGCACTCCACGGCCAGGGAATCAGCCCCAGCATTTT	CASTPRPGNQPQHF